These T cell receptor beta chains were read from a single sample in a study of beta chain features in type 1 diabetes. Some clones are missing from TCRdb's copy, which holds only in-frame ones; the method was immunoSEQ multiplex PCR. The sample includes over 350,000 clones, more than 13% of them seen just once. The sequenced sample consisted of naive CD4+ T cells from blood. The receptors shown here come from a woman aged 18-29 years in good health. Both conserved end residues are trimmed from each CDR3. The order of the fields is J gene, V gene, CDR3 protein.

TRBJ2-5	TRBV12-5	ASGFGTGWETQY
TRBJ2-3	TRBV27	ASSFVPLAGTDTQY
TRBJ2-3	TRBV6-5	ASRDRDSSTDTQY
TRBJ2-5	TRBV18	ASSPGTAQETQY
TRBJ1-5	TRBV6-5	ASSYGQGSQPQH
TRBJ2-1	TRBV7-3	ASSLDRENEQF
TRBJ2-1	TRBV4-3	ASSQPYNEQF
TRBJ2-3	TRBV7-2	ASSFRLAGVQSTDTQY
TRBJ2-1	TRBV19	ASSPSFAYNEQF
TRBJ1-1	TRBV5-6	ASSLAGGATEAF
TRBJ2-1	TRBV20-1	SASGDEQF
TRBJ2-5	TRBV5-1	ASSLGTYQETQY
TRBJ1-5	TRBV18	ASSWETNQPQH
TRBJ1-5	TRBV6-5	ASRGTYSNQPQH
TRBJ2-3	TRBV5-1	ASSPWTGTDTQY
TRBJ2-1	TRBV4-3	ASSRRSSGIQF
TRBJ2-5	TRBV19	ASRRRGHQETQY
TRBJ2-1	TRBV30	AWEAGEQF
TRBJ1-2	TRBV19	ASLDRDNYGYT
TRBJ2-5	TRBV7-6	ASSLQETQY
TRBJ2-1	TRBV11-2	ASSLPLDRQF
TRBJ2-7	TRBV4-1	ASSQDRFLEQY
TRBJ2-5	TRBV30	AWIDLTGLAGPQETQY
TRBJ2-4	TRBV4-2	ASSLTREGKNIQY
TRBJ2-5	TRBV5-1	ASSLTTETQY
TRBJ2-4	TRBV29-1	SVVDRENRNIQY
TRBJ2-7	TRBV28	ASSSPGQGSYEQY
TRBJ2-7	TRBV2	ASSVQGSSYEQY
TRBJ2-3	TRBV27	ASSPAGSGRTDTQY
TRBJ2-1	TRBV7-9	ASSFTNEQF
TRBJ2-1	TRBV2	ASRTTVLSYNEQF
TRBJ2-1	TRBV5-4	ASSTQGSYNEQF
TRBJ2-7	TRBV6-6	ASTPGTAYEQY
TRBJ2-3	TRBV30	AWSPQGASGSSDTQY
TRBJ1-1	TRBV7-2	ASSTQTGENTEAF
TRBJ1-5	TRBV18	ASSPNDRASNQPQH
TRBJ1-2	TRBV14	ASSQGQSYGYT
TRBJ2-7	TRBV5-1	ASQREDSYEQY
TRBJ1-4	TRBV18	ASSPREALNEKLF
TRBJ2-5	TRBV7-9	ASSLSGRFQETQY
TRBJ2-1	TRBV13	ASSSGTGNEQF
TRBJ2-3	TRBV7-9	ASSYGQASTDTQY
TRBJ2-5	TRBV28	ASIGGGIGETQY
TRBJ2-3	TRBV7-2	ASSLAGTGTGTDTQY
TRBJ1-2	TRBV5-4	ASSWTGPSDYT
TRBJ1-2	TRBV4-2	ASSQDRVNYGYT
TRBJ2-1	TRBV29-1	SVASGSYNEQF
TRBJ2-2	TRBV28	ASTVGQGNTGELF
TRBJ2-5	TRBV7-7	ASSPDYQETQY
TRBJ2-7	TRBV7-2	ASSLGSGPSYEQY